What follows are 29 T cell receptor beta chains derived from one specimen sequenced in a study of glioma-infiltrating T cells after dendritic cell vaccination. Assay used: immunoSEQ multiplex PCR; TCRdb lists only in-frame clones, some missing. The table includes tens of thousands of clones, 70% to 90% detected once. The sample in question was blood, obtained before dendritic cell vaccination. The source is a human donor with glioblastoma.

The V and J genes are TRBV2 and TRBJ2-3; TRBD2 agrees at 8 bases. J was trimmed by 10 bases and V by 5 bases; bases with no gene match: 5. Germline V gene data show CDR1 as SNHLY and CDR2 as FYNNEI. This CDR3 spans 12 amino acids. The CDR3 region is CASSSRGGAQYF. For the CDR3, the DNA is TGTGCCAGCAGTTCTCGGGGGGGCGCGCAGTATTTT. Looking up the rest from reference TRBV2 and TRBJ2-3 gives the full variable domain: EPEVTQTPSHQVTQMGQEVILRCVPISNHLYFYWYRQILGQKVEFLVSFYNNEISEKSEIFDDQFSVERPDGSNFTLKIRSTKLEDSAMYFCASSSRGGAQYFGPGTRLTVL.

The rearrangement joins TRBV11-2 to TRBJ2-1; D is unclear. V lost 2 bases to trimming and J lost 9 bases, with 5 bases between them. Germline-derived CDR1 and CDR2 are SGHAT and FQNNGV. This CDR3 comprises 11 residues. The CDR3 DNA is TGTGCCAGCAGCTTATACGGTGAGCAGTTCTTC. Translated, it gives CASSLYGEQFF.

The chain uses TRBV5-1 and TRBJ2-1; 8 bases are shared with TRBD2. V was pared by 5 bases and J by 0 bases, with 10 bases of the junction left unmatched. Germline lookup yields CDR1 SGHRS and CDR2 YFSETQ. The CDR3 is 17 residues long. CDR3: CASSPQPTSGSYNEQFF. The CDR3 DNA sequence: TGCGCCAGCAGTCCCCAGCCTACTAGCGGCTCCTACAATGAGCAGTTCTTC. Drawing the rest from reference TRBV5-1 and TRBJ2-1, the complete variable domain is KAGVTQTPRYLIKTRGQQVTLSCSPISGHRSVSWYQQTPGQGLQFLFEYFSETQRNKGNFPGRFSGRQFSNSRSEMNVSTLELGDSALYLCASSPQPTSGSYNEQFFGPGTRLTVL.

The rearrangement links TRBV19 to TRBJ2-3; TRBD2 might be the D (6 bases). The CDR3 is 13 amino acids. V lost 7 bases and J 4 bases, leaving 12 bases between the germline ends. Germline V gene lookup returns CDR1 LNHDA and CDR2 SQIVND (reference sequence). The CDR3, as DNA: TGTGCCAGTATGTTCAGGGAGGCAGATACGCAGTATTTT. It codes for CASMFREADTQYF.

This chain connects TRBV18 to TRBJ2-5; TRBD1 aligns across 7 bases. The J call may be in error: the DNA end matches TRBJ2-7 better. The germline V gene encodes CDR1 KGHSH and CDR2 LQKENI. This CDR3 is 15 amino acids long. CDR3 sequence: CASSPNRGEGYEQYF. The CDR3 bases are TGTGCCAGCTCACCAAACAGGGGAGAGGGCTACGAGCAGTACTTC.

The gene calls are TRBV5-1 and TRBJ1-5; unclear D gene. Germline loops: CDR1 SGHRS, CDR2 YFSETQ. The CDR3 contains 15 residues. The ends were cut back, 1 base at V and 3 bases at J, with 11 bases in the middle. This CDR3 reads CASSLMAGSNQPQHF. The CDR3 nucleotides read TGCGCCAGCAGCTTGATGGCAGGTTCCAATCAGCCCCAGCATTTT.

The V and J genes are TRBV11-2 and TRBJ1-2; maybe TRBD1 (5 bases). V lost 5 bases to trimming and J lost 1 base, with 17 bases between them. Germline CDR1 is SGHAT and CDR2 is FQNNGV. The CDR3 is 16 amino acids. CDR3 residues: CASSPLWAGHNYGYTF. The CDR3 region has the DNA TGTGCCAGCAGCCCCCTTTGGGCAGGACATAACTATGGCTACACCTTC.

The CDR3 DNA reads as TGTGCCAGCAGCCGGCCGGGACAGGGGCCTTCCTACGAGCAGTACTTC. Residues: CASSRPGQGPSYEQYF. This rearrangement joins TRBV7-6 to TRBJ2-7, with 10 nucleotides matching TRBD1. The CDR3 contains 16 residues. Trimming at V came to 5 bases and at J to 1 base, leaving 8 bases not matched to a gene. Germline V gene data show CDR1 as SGHVS and CDR2 as FNYEAQ.

This CDR3 is CASSYTSGTEAFF. CDR3 nucleotide sequence: TGTGCCAGCAGTTACACTAGCGGCACTGAAGCTTTCTTT. This chain joins TRBV6-5 and TRBJ1-1; D unclear. Germline CDR1 MNHEY, CDR2 SVGAGI. V lost 2 bases to trimming and J lost 4 bases, with 8 bases between them. The CDR3 totals 13 residues.

J is TRBJ1-6 and V is TRBV4-1; 9 bases map to TRBD1. Germline V lookup: CDR1 MGHRA, CDR2 YSYEKL. This CDR3 comprises 18 residues. The junction had 15 bases not matched to a gene; V was cut back by 5 bases and J by 7 bases. As DNA, the CDR3 is TGCGCCAGCAGCGGTGAACAGGGGGCTATGTGGTACAATTCACCCCTCCACTTT. Translated: CASSGEQGAMWYNSPLHF.

This clone was recorded once. Compared with germline, one end of the junction differs, possibly owing to a read error. The chain couples TRBV7-7 to TRBJ2-5; weak D call: TRBD2 (6 bases). Germline CDR1 is SSHAT and CDR2 is FNYEAQ (reference sequence). CDR3 length equals 14 residues. The CDR3 DNA is TGTGCTAGCAGCACAACCGGGGGTCTAGAGACCCAGTACTTC. Residues: CASSTTGGLETQYF.

The chain carries TRBV2 and TRBJ2-1; a possible D gene is TRBD2 (5 bases). This CDR3 is built from 12 residues. The germline V gene encodes CDR1 SNHLY and CDR2 FYNNEI. With 7 bases removed from V and 7 bases from J, the gap between germline ends came to 11 bases. The DNA for the CDR3 is TGTGCCAGCACCGCGGGTTCGAATGAGCAGTTCTTC. Translation: CASTAGSNEQFF.

This clone was recorded once. The genes are TRBV27 and TRBJ2-2; D not certain. The CDR3 is 12 residues long. V was shortened by 6 bases and J by 8 bases, with 10 bases between the two germline ends. The germline gives CDR1 MNHEY, CDR2 SMNVEV (reference sequence). The CDR3 region has the DNA TGTGCCAGCAGCGAAATCGAGGGGGAGCTGTTTTTT. Translating it yields CASSEIEGELFF.

The chain joins TRBV6-5 to TRBJ2-7; 7 positions agree with TRBD1. Germline loops: CDR1 MNHEY, CDR2 SVGAGI. The ends lost 4 bases at V and 4 bases at J; junction bases unmatched: 7. CDR3 length equals 14 residues. Here the CDR3 reads CASSWGQYSYEQYF. CDR3 nucleotide sequence: TGTGCCAGCAGTTGGGGACAGTACTCGTACGAGCAGTACTTC.

The rearrangement uses TRBV2 and TRBJ1-1; tentative D call: TRBD1 (6 bases). V lost 7 bases and J lost 7, with 13 bases in between. The length of the CDR3 is 12 residues. CDR1 is SNHLY and CDR2 is FYNNEI in the germline V gene. For the CDR3, the DNA is TGTGCCAGCAAAGAAGGGGGGGGTGAAGCTTTCTTT. The encoded protein is CASKEGGGEAFF.

The CDR3 nucleotides read TGTGCCATCAGTGTGGCAGGGGGCACAGATACGCAGTATTTT. This codes for CAISVAGGTDTQYF. The V and J genes are TRBV10-3 and TRBJ2-3; the D gene is possibly TRBD1 (6 bases). Germline CDR1 is ENHRY and CDR2 is SYGVKD. The CDR3 loop spans 14 amino acids. V was clipped by 4 bases and J by 1 base, with 9 bases between them.

The count of this clone is one. J is TRBJ1-1 and V is TRBV5-1; 10 bases line up with TRBD1. Germline V gene data show CDR1 as SGHRS and CDR2 as YFSETQ. This CDR3 is 16 amino acids long. The V gene end was trimmed by 4 bases and the J gene end by 4 bases; junction bases not matched to a gene: 10. CDR3 DNA sequence: TGCGCCAGCAGCCTCCGGGACAGGGGATATGGCACTGAAGCTTTCTTT. As protein: CASSLRDRGYGTEAFF.

The chain couples TRBV11-3 to TRBJ2-5; D gene ambiguous. Germline lookup yields CDR1 SGHNT and CDR2 YENEEA. The V end was cut by 5 bases, the J end by 0 bases, with 16 bases between. The CDR3 is 16 residues long. CDR3 coding DNA: TGTGCCAGCAGCCCCCTCGGTTCCCCGGACCAAGAGACCCAGTACTTC. This codes for CASSPLGSPDQETQYF.

This clone has only one observation. The chain has TRBV13 and TRBJ1-1, with 9 bases that match TRBD1. J lost 3 bases, V lost 4 bases, and 6 bases had no gene match. The CDR3 length is 15 residues. Looked up from germline, CDR1 is PRHDT and CDR2 is FYEKMQ (reference sequence). CDR3 sequence (DNA): TGTGCCAGCAGCTACCGACAGGGGGACCACACTGAAGCTTTCTTT. The encoded protein is CASSYRQGDHTEAFF.

The chain couples TRBV28 to TRBJ1-1; no definite D call. The V end was cut by 11 bases, the J end by 5 bases, with 18 bases between. In germline, CDR1 is MDHEN, CDR2 SYDVKM. The CDR3 spans 13 residues. This CDR3 reads CAASPGRRTEAFF. DNA of the CDR3: TGTGCCGCGTCGCCAGGTCGACGGACTGAAGCTTTCTTT.

This chain connects TRBV6-1 to TRBJ2-7; 13 bases fit TRBD2. The J segment lost 2 bases and the V segment lost 6 bases, leaving 4 bases of the junction unmatched. Germline values: CDR1 MNHNS, CDR2 SASEGT. CDR3 size: 15 residues. The CDR3 is CASRPTSGGAYEQYF. The DNA of the CDR3 is TGTGCCAGCAGACCCACTAGCGGGGGGGCCTACGAGCAGTACTTC.

This clone has a single count. The genes are TRBV4-1 and TRBJ1-5; D remains unclear. V lost 0 bases to trimming and J lost 0 bases, with 9 bases between them. This CDR3 spans 16 amino acids. Per germline, CDR1 MGHRA and CDR2 YSYEKL. The CDR3 reads CASSQDWQCSNQPQHF. The CDR3 coding sequence is TGCGCCAGCAGCCAAGACTGGCAGTGTAGCAATCAGCCCCAGCATTTT.

This clone was recorded only once. The J gene is TRBJ1-4, the V gene TRBV9; 9 bases are a match to TRBD1. J was trimmed by 8 bases and V by 4 bases; bases with no gene match: 9. CDR1 and CDR2 from the germline V gene are SGDLS and YYNGEE. The CDR3 has 15 residues. This chain's CDR3 is CASSIRDREGEKLFF. The CDR3 DNA follows: TGTGCCAGCAGCATACGGGACAGGGAAGGGGAAAAACTGTTTTTT.

This chain links TRBV4-2 with TRBJ2-3; 8 bases map to TRBD2. The CDR3 totals 17 residues. In germline, CDR1 is LGHNA, CDR2 YNFKEQ. V shed 3 bases, J shed 2 bases, and the junction held 10 bases outside the gene matches. In DNA, the CDR3 is TGTGCCAGCAGCCAGGACCTAGCGGGCGATACCACAGATACGCAGTATTTT. Protein product: CASSQDLAGDTTDTQYF.

The CDR3 nucleotides read TGTGCCAGCAGTCCTCCCGACAGCCGTTGGTACGAGCAGTACTTC. Protein product: CASSPPDSRWYEQYF. The genes are TRBV27 and TRBJ2-7, with TRBD1 as a possible D gene (5 bases). The ends were cut back, 5 bases at V and 4 bases at J, with 18 bases in the middle. The CDR3 runs 15 residues. The germline V gene encodes CDR1 MNHEY and CDR2 SMNVEV (reference sequence).

The table lists this clone with a count of one. The chain combines TRBV9 with TRBJ1-1; D gene unclear. The CDR3 is 12 amino acids. V was shortened by 4 bases and J by 4 bases, with 8 bases between the two germline ends. Germline V gene lookup returns CDR1 SGDLS and CDR2 YYNGEE. The CDR3 nucleotides are TGTGCCAGCAGCCCCTCGGGCACTGAAGCTTTCTTT. As protein: CASSPSGTEAFF.

The V gene is TRBV27, the J gene TRBJ2-2; 15 bases agree with TRBD2. CDR3 length equals 18 residues. The V and J ends lost 5 bases and 8 bases, in that order; junction bases with no gene match: 12. Germline V lookup: CDR1 MNHEY, CDR2 SMNVEV (reference sequence). The CDR3 region has the DNA TGTGCCAGCAGTCGGCCCCCCGGACTAGCGGGGGGGCCAGGGGAGCTGTTTTTT. Translation: CASSRPPGLAGGPGELFF.

The V call is TRBV10-1, the J call TRBJ2-3; 7 bases are a match to TRBD1. V was pared by 4 bases and J by 6 bases, with 4 bases of the junction left unmatched. The germline V gene encodes CDR1 WNHNN and CDR2 SYGVQD (reference sequence). The CDR3 has 13 residues. In DNA, the CDR3 is TGCGCCAGCAGTGCATCCAGGGGGGATACGCAGTATTTT. This codes for CASSASRGDTQYF.

V and J are TRBV5-1 and TRBJ1-1; 8 nucleotides align to TRBD1. The CDR3 covers 13 residues. Germline assignment: CDR1 SGHRS and CDR2 YFSETQ. V lost 0 bases to trimming and J lost 11 bases; unmatched junction nucleotides: 6. The CDR3 protein is CASSLAGQGVAFF. The CDR3 region has the DNA TGCGCCAGCAGCTTGGCTGGACAGGGAGTGGCTTTCTTT.